Sequencing of this TCR beta chain was carried out in a study of blood T cell repertoires in COVID-19. Study summary: Sites in the United States, Italy and Spain provided acute and convalescent COVID-19 samples. The analysed material was cDNA or gDNA that came from T cells, B-cell-depleted T cells, or PBMCs.

This CDR3 has 13 residues. From germline, CDR1 is LNHDA and CDR2 SQIVND (reference sequence). Original processing methods: Reference gene primer amplification yielded estimated nucleated cell counts. The data were produced by immunoSEQ multiplex PCR, yet TCRdb's version contains in-frame clones alone and is incomplete. D and trimming were read from the DNA, whereas the V and J calls and clone size are those reported in that table. There are some 150,000 clones in the sample; about 80% occur only once, and over 7.5% lies in the top ten. On this clone itself: A junction boundary mismatches the germline segment, possibly from a read error.

The rearrangement uses TRBV19 and TRBJ1-5; a weak D match, TRBD1 (5 bases). The source is a woman aged 70-85 years with acute or convalescent COVID-19. The specimen sequenced was peripheral blood. Here the CDR3 reads CPGGWHSNQPQHF. CDR3 bases: TGCCCCGGGGGGTGGCATAGCAATCAGCCCCAGCATTTT.